This record looks at one T cell receptor (beta chain) sequence and its context. This record comes from a study of cytomegalovirus exposure and HLA in healthy donors. The PCR employed 60 Vbeta primers together with 13 Jbeta primers. Data came from immunoSEQ multiplex PCR; TCRdb stores just in-frame clones and leaves some out. The sample lists about 120,000 clones; 75% to 90% were seen once. Input material: PBMCs. This clonotype was obtained from a female donor in good health and CMV-seropositive.

The chain's CDR3 is CASSLSAPTDTQYF. The CDR3 DNA sequence: TGTGCCAGCAGCTTAAGCGCTCCCACAGATACGCAGTATTTT. V is TRBV7-8 and J is TRBJ2-3, with unresolved D. The CDR3 runs to 14 residues. CDR1 is SGHVS, CDR2 FQNEAQ, per germline. V was trimmed by 2 bases and J by 2 bases, leaving 8 bases between them.